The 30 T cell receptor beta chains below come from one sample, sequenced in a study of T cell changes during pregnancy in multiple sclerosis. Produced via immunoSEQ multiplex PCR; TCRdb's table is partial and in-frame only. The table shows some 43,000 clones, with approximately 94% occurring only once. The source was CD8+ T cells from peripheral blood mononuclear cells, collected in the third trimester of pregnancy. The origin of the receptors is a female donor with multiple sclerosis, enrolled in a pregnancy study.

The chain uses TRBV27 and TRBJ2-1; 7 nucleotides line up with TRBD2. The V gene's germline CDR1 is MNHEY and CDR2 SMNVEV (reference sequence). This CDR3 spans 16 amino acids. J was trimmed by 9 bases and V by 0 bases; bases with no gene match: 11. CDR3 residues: CASSLSLGEGPGEQFF. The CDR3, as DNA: TGTGCCAGCAGTTTATCGCTGGGGGAGGGCCCTGGTGAGCAGTTCTTC.

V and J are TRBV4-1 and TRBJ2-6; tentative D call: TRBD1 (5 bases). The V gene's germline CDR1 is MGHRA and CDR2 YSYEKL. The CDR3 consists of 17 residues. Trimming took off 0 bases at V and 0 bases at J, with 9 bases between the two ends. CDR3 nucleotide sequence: TGCGCCAGCAGCCAAGAACCAGGGCTCTCTGGGGCCAACGTCCTGACTTTC. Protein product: CASSQEPGLSGANVLTF.

DNA of the CDR3: TGTGCCAGCAGCTTAGACAGGGTCTTCAATCAGCCCCAGCATTTT. Translating it yields CASSLDRVFNQPQHF. The chain carries TRBV7-8 and TRBJ1-5; D is possibly TRBD1 (6 bases). The CDR3 length is 15 residues. The V and J ends lost 1 base and 3 bases respectively, with 10 bases between them. Germline V gene sequence: CDR1 SGHVS, CDR2 FQNEAQ.

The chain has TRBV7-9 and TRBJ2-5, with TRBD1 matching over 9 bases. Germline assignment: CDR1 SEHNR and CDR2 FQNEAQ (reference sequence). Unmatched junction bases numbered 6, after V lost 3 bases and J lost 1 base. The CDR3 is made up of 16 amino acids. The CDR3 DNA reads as TGTGCCAGCAGCTTTGACACAGGGGGCTTCCAAGAGACCCAGTACTTC. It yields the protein CASSFDTGGFQETQYF.

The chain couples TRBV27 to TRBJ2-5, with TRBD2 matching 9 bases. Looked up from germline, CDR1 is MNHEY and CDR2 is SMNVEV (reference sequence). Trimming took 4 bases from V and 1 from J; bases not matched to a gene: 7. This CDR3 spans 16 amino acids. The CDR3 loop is CASSSGAGGIQETQYF. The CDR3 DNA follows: TGTGCCAGCAGTTCTGGGGCGGGAGGGATCCAAGAGACCCAGTACTTC.

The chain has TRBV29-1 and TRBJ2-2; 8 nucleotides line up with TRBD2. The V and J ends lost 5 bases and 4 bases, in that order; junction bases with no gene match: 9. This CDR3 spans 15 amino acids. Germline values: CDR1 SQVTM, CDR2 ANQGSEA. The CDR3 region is CSVRGGAGATGELFF. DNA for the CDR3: TGCAGCGTTCGGGGGGGGGCCGGTGCCACCGGGGAGCTGTTTTTT.

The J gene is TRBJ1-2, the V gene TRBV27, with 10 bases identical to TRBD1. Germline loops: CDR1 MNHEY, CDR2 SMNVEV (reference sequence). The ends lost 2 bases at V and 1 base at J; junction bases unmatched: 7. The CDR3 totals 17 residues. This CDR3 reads CASSLKRQGAFNYGYTF. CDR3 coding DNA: TGTGCCAGCAGTTTAAAAAGACAGGGGGCGTTTAACTATGGCTACACCTTC.

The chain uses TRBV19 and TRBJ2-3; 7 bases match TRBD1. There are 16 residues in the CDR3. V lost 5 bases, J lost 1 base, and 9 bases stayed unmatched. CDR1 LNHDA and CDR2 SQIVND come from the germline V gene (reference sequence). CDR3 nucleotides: TGTGCCAGTAGTCCTCCGACAGGGCCGCGCACAGATACGCAGTATTTT. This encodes CASSPPTGPRTDTQYF.

The CDR3: CATGDHYNSPLHF. The CDR3 DNA sequence: TGCGCCACGGGGGACCACTATAATTCACCCCTCCACTTT. This chain uses TRBV4-1 with TRBJ1-6; the D gene is possibly TRBD1 (5 bases). CDR1 and CDR2 from the germline V gene are MGHRA and YSYEKL. This CDR3 is built from 13 residues. V lost 10 bases and J 3 bases, leaving 10 bases between the germline ends.

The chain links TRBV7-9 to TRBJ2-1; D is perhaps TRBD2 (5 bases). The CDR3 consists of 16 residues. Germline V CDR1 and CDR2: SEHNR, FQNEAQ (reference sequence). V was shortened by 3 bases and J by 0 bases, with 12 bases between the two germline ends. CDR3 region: CASSLNDYPSYNEQFF. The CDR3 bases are TGTGCCAGCAGCTTGAACGACTACCCCTCCTACAATGAGCAGTTCTTC.

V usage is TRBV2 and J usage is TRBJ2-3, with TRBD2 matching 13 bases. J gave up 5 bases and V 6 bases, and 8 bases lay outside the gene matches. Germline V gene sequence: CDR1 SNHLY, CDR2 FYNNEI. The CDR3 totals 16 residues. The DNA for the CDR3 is TGTGCCAGCAGCAAAGGACTAGCGGGAGTAGAAGATACGCAGTATTTT. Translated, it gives CASSKGLAGVEDTQYF.

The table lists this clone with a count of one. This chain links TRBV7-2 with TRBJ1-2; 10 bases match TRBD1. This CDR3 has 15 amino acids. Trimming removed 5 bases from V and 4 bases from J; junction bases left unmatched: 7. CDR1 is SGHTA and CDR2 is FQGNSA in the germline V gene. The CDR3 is CASSPGQGVVYGYTF. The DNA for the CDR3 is TGTGCCAGCAGCCCCGGACAGGGGGTTGTCTATGGCTACACCTTC. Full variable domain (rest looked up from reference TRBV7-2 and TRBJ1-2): GAGVSQSPSNKVTEKGKDVELRCDPISGHTALYWYRQSLGQGLEFLIYFQGNSAPDKSGLPSDRFSAERTGGSVSTLTIQRTQQEDSAVYLCASSPGQGVVYGYTFGSGTRLTVV.

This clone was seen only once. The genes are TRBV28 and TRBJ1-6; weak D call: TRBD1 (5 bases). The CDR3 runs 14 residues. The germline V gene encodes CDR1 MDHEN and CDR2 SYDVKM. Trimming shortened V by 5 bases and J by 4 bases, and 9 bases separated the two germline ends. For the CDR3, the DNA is TGTGCCAGCAGTGGACGACAGTATAATTCACCCCTCCACTTT. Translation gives CASSGRQYNSPLHF. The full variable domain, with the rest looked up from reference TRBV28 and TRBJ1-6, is DVKVTQSSRYLVKRTGEKVFLECVQDMDHENMFWYRQDPGLGLRLIYFSYDVKMKEKGDIPEGYSVSREKKERFSLILESASTNQTSMYLCASSGRQYNSPLHFGNGTRLTVT.

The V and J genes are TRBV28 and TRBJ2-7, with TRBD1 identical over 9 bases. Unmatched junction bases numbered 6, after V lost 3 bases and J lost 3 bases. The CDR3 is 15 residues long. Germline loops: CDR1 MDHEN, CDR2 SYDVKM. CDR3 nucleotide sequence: TGTGCCAGCAGTTTCTTACAGGGGGCCCACTACGAGCAGTACTTC. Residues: CASSFLQGAHYEQYF.

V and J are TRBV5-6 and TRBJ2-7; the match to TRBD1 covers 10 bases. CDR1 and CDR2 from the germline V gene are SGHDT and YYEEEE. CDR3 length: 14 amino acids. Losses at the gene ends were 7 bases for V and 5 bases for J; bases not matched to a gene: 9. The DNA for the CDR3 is TGTGCCAGCGCTCGACAGGGGGCCTTCGACGAGCAGTACTTC. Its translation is CASARQGAFDEQYF.

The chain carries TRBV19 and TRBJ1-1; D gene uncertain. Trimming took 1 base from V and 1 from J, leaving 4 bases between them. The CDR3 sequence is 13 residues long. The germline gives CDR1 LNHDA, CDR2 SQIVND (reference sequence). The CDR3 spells CASSIASNTEAFF. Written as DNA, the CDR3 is TGTGCCAGTAGTATAGCTTCGAACACTGAAGCTTTCTTT.

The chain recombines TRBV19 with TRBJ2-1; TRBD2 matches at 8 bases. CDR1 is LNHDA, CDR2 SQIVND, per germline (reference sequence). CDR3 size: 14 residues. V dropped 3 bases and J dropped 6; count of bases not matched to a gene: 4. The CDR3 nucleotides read TGTGCCAGTAGTATGAGCGGGAGCGCCAATGAGCAGTTCTTC. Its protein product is CASSMSGSANEQFF. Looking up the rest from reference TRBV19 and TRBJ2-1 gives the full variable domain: DGGITQSPKYLFRKEGQNVTLSCEQNLNHDAMYWYRQDPGQGLRLIYYSQIVNDFQKGDIAEGYSVSREKKESFPLTVTSAQKNPTAFYLCASSMSGSANEQFFGPGTRLTVL.

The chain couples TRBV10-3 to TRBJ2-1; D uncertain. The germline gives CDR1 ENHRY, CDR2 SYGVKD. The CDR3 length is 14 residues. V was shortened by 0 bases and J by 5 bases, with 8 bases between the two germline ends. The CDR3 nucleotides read TGTGCCATCAGTGAGTCGACGCGGAACAATGAGCAGTTCTTC. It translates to CAISESTRNNEQFF.

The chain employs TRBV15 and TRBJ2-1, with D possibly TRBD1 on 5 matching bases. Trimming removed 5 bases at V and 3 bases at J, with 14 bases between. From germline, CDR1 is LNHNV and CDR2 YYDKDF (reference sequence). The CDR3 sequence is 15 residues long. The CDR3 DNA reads TGTGCCACCAGCCGGGTAGGGGTGGGCTACAATGAGCAGTTCTTC. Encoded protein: CATSRVGVGYNEQFF.

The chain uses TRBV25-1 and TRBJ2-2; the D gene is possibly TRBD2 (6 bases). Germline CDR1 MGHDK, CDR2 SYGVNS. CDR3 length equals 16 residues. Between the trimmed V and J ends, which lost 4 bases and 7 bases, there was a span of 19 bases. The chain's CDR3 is CASSAPWREEVGELFF. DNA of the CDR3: TGTGCCAGCAGTGCCCCTTGGAGGGAGGAAGTCGGGGAGCTGTTTTTT.

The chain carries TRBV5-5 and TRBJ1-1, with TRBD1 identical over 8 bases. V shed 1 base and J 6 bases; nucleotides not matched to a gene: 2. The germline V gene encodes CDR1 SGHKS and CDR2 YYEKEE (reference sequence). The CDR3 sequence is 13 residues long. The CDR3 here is CASSLNRGAEAFF. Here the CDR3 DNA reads TGTGCCAGCAGCTTGAACAGGGGGGCTGAAGCTTTCTTT. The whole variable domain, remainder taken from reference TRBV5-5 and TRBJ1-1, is DAGVTQSPTHLIKTRGQQVTLRCSPISGHKSVSWYQQVLGQGPQFIFQYYEKEERGRGNFPDRFSARQFPNYSSELNVNALLLGDSALYLCASSLNRGAEAFFGQGTRLTVV.

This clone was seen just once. The chain's CDR3 is CASSPGTSGIYEQYF. The DNA for the CDR3 is TGCGCCAGCAGCCCAGGGACTAGCGGGATTTACGAGCAGTACTTC. The chain carries TRBV4-3 and TRBJ2-7, with 13 bases identical to TRBD2. The CDR3 has 15 residues. Germline CDR1 reads LGHNA; CDR2 reads YSLEER. Trimming cost V 4 bases and J 4 bases; bases outside gene matches: 4.

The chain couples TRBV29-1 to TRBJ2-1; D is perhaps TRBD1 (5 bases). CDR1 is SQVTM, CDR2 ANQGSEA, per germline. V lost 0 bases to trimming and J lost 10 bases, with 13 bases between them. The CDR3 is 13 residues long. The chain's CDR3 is CSVEDGRGEEQFF. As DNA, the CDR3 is TGCAGCGTTGAAGACGGAAGGGGTGAGGAGCAGTTCTTC.

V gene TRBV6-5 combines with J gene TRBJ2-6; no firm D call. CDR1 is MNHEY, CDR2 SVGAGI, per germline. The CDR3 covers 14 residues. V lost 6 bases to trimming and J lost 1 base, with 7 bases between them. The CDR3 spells CASRPVSGANVLTF. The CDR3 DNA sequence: TGTGCCAGCAGACCGGTGTCTGGGGCCAACGTCCTGACTTTC.

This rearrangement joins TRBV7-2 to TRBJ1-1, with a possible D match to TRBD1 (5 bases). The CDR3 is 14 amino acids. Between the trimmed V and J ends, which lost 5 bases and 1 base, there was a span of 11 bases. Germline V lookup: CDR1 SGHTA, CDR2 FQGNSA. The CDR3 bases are TGTGCCAGCAGCCCGACGGGGGGGAACACTGAAGCTTTCTTT. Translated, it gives CASSPTGGNTEAFF.

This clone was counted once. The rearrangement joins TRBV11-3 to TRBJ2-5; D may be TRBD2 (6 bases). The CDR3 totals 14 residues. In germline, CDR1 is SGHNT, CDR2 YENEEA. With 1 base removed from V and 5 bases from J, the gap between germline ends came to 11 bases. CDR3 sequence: CASSLGGGMETQYF. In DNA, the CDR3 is TGTGCCAGCAGCTTAGGAGGAGGGATGGAGACCCAGTACTTC.

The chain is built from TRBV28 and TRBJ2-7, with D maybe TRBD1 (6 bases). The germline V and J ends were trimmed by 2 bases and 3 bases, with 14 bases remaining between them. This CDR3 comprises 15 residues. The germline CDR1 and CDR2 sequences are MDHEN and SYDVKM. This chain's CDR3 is CASSLKQGSYYEQYF. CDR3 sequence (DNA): TGTGCCAGCAGTTTAAAACAGGGATCATACTACGAGCAGTACTTC.

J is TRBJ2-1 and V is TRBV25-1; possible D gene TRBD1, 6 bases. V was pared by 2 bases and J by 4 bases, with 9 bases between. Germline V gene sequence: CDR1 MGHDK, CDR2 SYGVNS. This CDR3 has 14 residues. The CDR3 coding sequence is TGTGCCAGCAGTGAACGAGGGGGTTACAATGAGCAGTTCTTC. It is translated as CASSERGGYNEQFF.

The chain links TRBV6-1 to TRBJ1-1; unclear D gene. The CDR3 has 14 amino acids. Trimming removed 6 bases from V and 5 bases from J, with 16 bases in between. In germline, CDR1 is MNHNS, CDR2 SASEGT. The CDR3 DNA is TGTGCCAGCAGCACCGGGGAATTCCGGACTGAAGCTTTCTTT. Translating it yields CASSTGEFRTEAFF.

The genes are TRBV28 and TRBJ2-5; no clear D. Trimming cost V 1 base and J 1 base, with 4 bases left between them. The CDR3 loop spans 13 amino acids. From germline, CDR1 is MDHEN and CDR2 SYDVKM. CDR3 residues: CASSLSVQETQYF. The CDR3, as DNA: TGTGCCAGCAGTTTATCAGTCCAAGAGACCCAGTACTTC. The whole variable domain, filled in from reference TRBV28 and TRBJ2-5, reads DVKVTQSSRYLVKRTGEKVFLECVQDMDHENMFWYRQDPGLGLRLIYFSYDVKMKEKGDIPEGYSVSREKKERFSLILESASTNQTSMYLCASSLSVQETQYFGPGTRLLVL.